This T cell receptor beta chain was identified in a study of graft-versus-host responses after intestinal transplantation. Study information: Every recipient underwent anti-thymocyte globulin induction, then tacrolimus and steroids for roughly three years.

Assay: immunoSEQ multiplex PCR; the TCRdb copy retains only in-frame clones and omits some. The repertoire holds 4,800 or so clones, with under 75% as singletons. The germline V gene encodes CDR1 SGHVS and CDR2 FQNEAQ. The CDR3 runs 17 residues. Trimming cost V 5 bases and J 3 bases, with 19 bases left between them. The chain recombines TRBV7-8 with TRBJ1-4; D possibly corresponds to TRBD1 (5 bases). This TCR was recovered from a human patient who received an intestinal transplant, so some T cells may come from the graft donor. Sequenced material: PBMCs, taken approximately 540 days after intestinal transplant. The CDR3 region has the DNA TGTGCCAGCAGCCTCCTGGGGTTGGGGACTGCTAATGAAAAACTGTTTTTT. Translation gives CASSLLGLGTANEKLFF.